This is a list of T cell receptor beta chains from one sample in a study of blood T cell repertoires in COVID-19. Method: immunoSEQ multiplex PCR; TCRdb's copy keeps in-frame clones and lacks some. The sample yields about 140,000 clones, around nine tenths seen once. The sample taken for sequencing was peripheral blood. These receptors all come from a man between 60 and 75 years old with active or convalescent COVID-19. CDR3s include the opening cysteine and the closing phenylalanine or tryptophan. D genes are given only for firm matches. Part of the rows lack a size; the others show once, few, many or a class for expanded clones.

J: TRBJ2-1; size: .; D: TRBD2; V: TRBV24-1; CDR3: CATSDWVGGSSGIGFDEQFF; DNA: TGTGCCACCAGTGATTGGGTAGGGGGCTCTAGCGGGATCGGGTTCGATGAGCAGTTCTTC
J: TRBJ1-5; size: .; D: .; V: TRBV7-9; CDR3: CASSLTAGDQPQHF; DNA: TGTGCCAGCAGCTTAACCGCGGGGGATCAGCCCCAGCATTTT
J: TRBJ2-5; size: .; D: .; V: TRBV15; CDR3: CATSRSGGRETQYF; DNA: TGTGCCACCAGCAGATCTGGGGGCCGTGAGACCCAGTACTTC
J: TRBJ1-2; size: .; D: .; V: TRBV6-5; CDR3: CASSLQPANYGYTF; DNA: TGTGCCAGCAGCCTACAGCCAGCTAACTATGGCTACACCTTC
J: TRBJ1-1; size: .; D: .; V: TRBV5-5; CDR3: CASSFLQGRNTEAFF; DNA: TGTGCCAGCAGCTTTCTCCAGGGGAGAAACACTGAAGCTTTCTTT
J: TRBJ2-1; size: .; D: TRBD2; V: TRBV12-3/TRBV12-4; CDR3: CASSHAGERQFF; DNA: TGTGCCAGCAGCCACGCGGGGGAAAGGCAGTTCTTC
J: TRBJ2-1; size: .; D: TRBD2; V: TRBV10-3; CDR3: CAISDGTSSEQFF; DNA: TGTGCCATCAGTGATGGGACTAGTTCAGAGCAGTTCTTC
J: TRBJ2-5; size: .; D: .; V: TRBV6-2/TRBV6-3; CDR3: CASSYAGSAGETQYF; DNA: TGTGCCAGCAGTTACGCTGGGTCCGCGGGAGAGACCCAGTACTTC
J: TRBJ2-5; size: .; D: .; V: TRBV5-6; CDR3: CASRLRGAGETQYF; DNA: TGTGCCAGCCGCCTCAGGGGGGCAGGGGAGACCCAGTACTTC
J: TRBJ1-5; size: .; D: TRBD1; V: TRBV28; CDR3: CASSLDRGSLYSNQPQHF; DNA: TGTGCCAGCAGTCTGGACAGGGGGAGCTTGTATAGCAATCAGCCCCAGCATTTT
J: TRBJ1-2; size: .; D: TRBD1; V: TRBV6-2/TRBV6-3; CDR3: CASSRRDRDRGYTF; DNA: TGTGCCAGCAGTCGCCGAGACAGGGATCGTGGCTACACCTTC
J: TRBJ1-4; size: .; D: TRBD1; V: TRBV6-5; CDR3: CASTKTGSHEKLFF; DNA: TGTGCCAGCACCAAGACAGGGAGCCATGAAAAACTGTTTTTT
J: TRBJ2-7; size: .; D: .; V: TRBV6-5; CDR3: CASSLSGRREQYF; DNA: TGTGCCAGCAGTTTATCAGGGAGGCGCGAGCAGTACTTC
J: TRBJ2-7; size: .; D: TRBD2; V: TRBV27; CDR3: CASSRSGMQYEQYF; DNA: TGTGCCAGCAGCCGTAGCGGGATGCAATACGAGCAGTACTTC
J: TRBJ1-3; size: .; D: .; V: TRBV18; CDR3: CASSTGSFTIYF; DNA: TGTGCCAGCTCAACAGGGTCCTTCACCATATATTTT
J: TRBJ2-1; size: .; D: TRBD2; V: TRBV11-3; CDR3: CASSYTGLAGLTGNEQFF; DNA: TGTGCCAGCAGCTACACCGGACTAGCGGGATTAACAGGCAATGAGCAGTTCTTC
J: TRBJ1-2; size: few; D: .; V: TRBV18; CDR3: CASSPGAERGYTF; DNA: TGTGCCAGCTCACCAGGAGCAGAAAGAGGCTACACCTTC
J: TRBJ2-7; size: once; D: TRBD1; V: TRBV7-3; CDR3: CASSRDREGEQYF; DNA: TGTGCCAGCAGCCGGGACAGGGAGGGCGAGCAGTACTTC
J: TRBJ2-5; size: .; D: .; V: TRBV19; CDR3: CASRRTAGETQYF; DNA: TGTGCCAGTAGAAGGACAGCCGGCGAGACCCAGTACTTC
J: TRBJ1-5; size: .; D: .; V: TRBV6-2/TRBV6-3; CDR3: CASSYSGVSLLNQPQHF; DNA: TGTGCCAGCAGTTACTCCGGGGTCTCCTTGCTCAATCAGCCCCAGCATTTT
J: TRBJ2-7; size: .; D: TRBD1; V: TRBV7-9; CDR3: CASSSDRGRSYEQYF; DNA: TGTGCCAGCAGCTCCGACAGGGGAAGGTCCTACGAGCAGTACTTC
J: TRBJ2-3; size: .; D: .; V: TRBV7-3; CDR3: CASSLTSSLTDTQYF; DNA: TGTGCCAGCAGCCTAACTAGCTCTCTGACAGATACGCAGTATTTT
J: TRBJ1-4; size: .; D: TRBD1; V: TRBV18; CDR3: CASSRSPPGQHTEKLFF; DNA: TGTGCCAGCTCGCGGTCCCCTCCGGGACAGCATACTGAAAAACTGTTTTTT
J: TRBJ2-1; size: .; D: TRBD2; V: TRBV2; CDR3: CASSLLLTSGNNEQFF; DNA: TGTGCCAGCAGCCTCCTTCTGACTAGCGGGAACAATGAGCAGTTCTTC
J: TRBJ2-7; size: few; D: TRBD1; V: TRBV19; CDR3: CASSSPGQAYEQYF; DNA: TGTGCCAGTAGTTCCCCGGGACAGGCCTACGAGCAGTACTTC
J: TRBJ2-1; size: .; D: .; V: TRBV7-8; CDR3: CASSLGGDRSQFF; DNA: TGTGCCAGCAGCTTAGGGGGGGACCGCTCGCAGTTCTTC
J: TRBJ2-7; size: .; D: .; V: TRBV14; CDR3: CASSQGRNLGGPSYEQYF; DNA: TGTGCCAGCAGCCAAGGGAGGAATCTGGGCGGTCCCTCCTACGAGCAGTACTTC
J: TRBJ1-6; size: .; D: TRBD1; V: TRBV4-3; CDR3: CASSSEGQHNSPLHF; DNA: TGCGCCAGCAGTTCTGAGGGACAGCATAATTCACCCCTCCACTTT
J: TRBJ2-1; size: .; D: .; V: TRBV27; CDR3: CASSLRLINEQFF; DNA: TGTGCCAGCAGTTTAAGACTAATCAATGAGCAGTTCTTC
J: TRBJ1-1; size: .; D: TRBD1; V: TRBV6-5; CDR3: CASRLTGVYSEAFF; DNA: TGTGCCAGCAGGCTTACAGGGGTTTACTCTGAAGCTTTCTTT
J: TRBJ2-3; size: .; D: .; V: TRBV7-2; CDR3: CASSLTGSTDTQYF; DNA: TGTGCCAGCAGCTTGACGGGGAGCACAGATACGCAGTATTTT
J: TRBJ2-4; size: .; D: .; V: TRBV6-5; CDR3: CASSYWAALAKNIQYF; DNA: TGTGCCAGCAGTTACTGGGCTGCTCTAGCCAAAAACATTCAGTACTTC
J: TRBJ2-3; size: .; D: .; V: TRBV19; CDR3: CASSAGEWGTDTQYF; DNA: TGTGCCAGTAGCGCAGGGGAATGGGGCACAGATACGCAGTATTTT
J: TRBJ2-7; size: .; D: .; V: TRBV6-6; CDR3: CASRRGGQGSYEQYF; DNA: TGTGCCAGCAGACGCGGAGGGCAGGGTTCCTACGAGCAGTACTTC
J: TRBJ2-7; size: .; D: TRBD2; V: TRBV5-6; CDR3: CASSLSAGAEQYF; DNA: TGTGCCAGCAGCTTGTCAGCGGGAGCCGAGCAGTACTTC
J: TRBJ2-7; size: .; D: TRBD1; V: TRBV28; CDR3: CASSSSGTGSYEQYF; DNA: TGTGCCAGCAGTTCTTCCGGGACAGGATCCTACGAGCAGTACTTC